The clone carrying this T cell receptor (beta chain) was detected only a few times. Its antigen is as yet unknown. These data belong to a study of long-term antiretroviral therapy in people with HIV. The V and J ends lost 0 bases and 2 bases respectively, with 14 bases between them. Germline CDR1 SGHRS, CDR2 YFSETQ. The CDR3 runs 17 residues. Study conclusions and caveats: Controls showed broader CDR3 length ranges than did the HIV repertoires. The clones with expansion before ART were dominant in the repertoire at all time points. Diversity remained lower than transplant donor controls, even though it increased after ART.

None of the participants with HIV were treated outside the United States. This was the immunoSEQ v3.0 assay at survey level. TCRdb's copy holds only in-frame clones and misses some; the assay was immunoSEQ multiplex PCR. Seen here are some 15,000 clones, 77% observed once, and the top ten hold approximately 20%. The TCR sequence derives from a woman between 40 and 55 years old with HIV. The sequences come from unsorted PBMCs, collected 0.5 years before starting antiretroviral therapy. The chain uses TRBV5-1 and TRBJ1-4, with a possible D match to TRBD1 (6 bases). The CDR3 DNA sequence: TGCGCCAGCAGCTTGGAAGACGGGGGGCTGACTAATGAAAAACTGTTTTTT. Its protein is CASSLEDGGLTNEKLFF.